This T cell receptor (beta chain) emerged from a study of early T cells in non-severe SARS-CoV-2 infection. Study information: Alpha and beta chains were unpaired, from unsorted whole-blood bulk RNA. Notes on the study in general: Clonotype matching in VDJdb favored anti-spike CD8 responses and did not capture private and CD4 specificities.

This CDR3 comprises 15 residues. Looked up from germline, CDR1 is SEHNR and CDR2 is FQNEAQ (reference sequence). Trimming shortened V by 4 bases and J by 4 bases, and 14 bases separated the two germline ends. Molecules of cDNA were individually given unique molecular identifiers that were attached to them. MiXCR, applied by TCRdb to the 5' RACE reads, yields one record per CDR3 protein. The sample includes about 72,000 distinct CDR3 sequences, 10% seen only once; the top ten take more than 7.5%. This clonotype has at least ten counts. Its antigen is not known. This clonotype was sampled from an adult who was a healthcare worker with PCR-confirmed SARS-CoV-2 infection or an uninfected control (not recorded which). Specimen: whole blood, collected at baseline. The chain is built from TRBV7-9 and TRBJ1-3, with D perhaps matching TRBD1 (5 bases). The DNA of the CDR3 is TGTGCCAGCAGCTACTCCGGGGCGGAGGGAAACACCATATATTTT. This gives the protein CASSYSGAEGNTIYF.